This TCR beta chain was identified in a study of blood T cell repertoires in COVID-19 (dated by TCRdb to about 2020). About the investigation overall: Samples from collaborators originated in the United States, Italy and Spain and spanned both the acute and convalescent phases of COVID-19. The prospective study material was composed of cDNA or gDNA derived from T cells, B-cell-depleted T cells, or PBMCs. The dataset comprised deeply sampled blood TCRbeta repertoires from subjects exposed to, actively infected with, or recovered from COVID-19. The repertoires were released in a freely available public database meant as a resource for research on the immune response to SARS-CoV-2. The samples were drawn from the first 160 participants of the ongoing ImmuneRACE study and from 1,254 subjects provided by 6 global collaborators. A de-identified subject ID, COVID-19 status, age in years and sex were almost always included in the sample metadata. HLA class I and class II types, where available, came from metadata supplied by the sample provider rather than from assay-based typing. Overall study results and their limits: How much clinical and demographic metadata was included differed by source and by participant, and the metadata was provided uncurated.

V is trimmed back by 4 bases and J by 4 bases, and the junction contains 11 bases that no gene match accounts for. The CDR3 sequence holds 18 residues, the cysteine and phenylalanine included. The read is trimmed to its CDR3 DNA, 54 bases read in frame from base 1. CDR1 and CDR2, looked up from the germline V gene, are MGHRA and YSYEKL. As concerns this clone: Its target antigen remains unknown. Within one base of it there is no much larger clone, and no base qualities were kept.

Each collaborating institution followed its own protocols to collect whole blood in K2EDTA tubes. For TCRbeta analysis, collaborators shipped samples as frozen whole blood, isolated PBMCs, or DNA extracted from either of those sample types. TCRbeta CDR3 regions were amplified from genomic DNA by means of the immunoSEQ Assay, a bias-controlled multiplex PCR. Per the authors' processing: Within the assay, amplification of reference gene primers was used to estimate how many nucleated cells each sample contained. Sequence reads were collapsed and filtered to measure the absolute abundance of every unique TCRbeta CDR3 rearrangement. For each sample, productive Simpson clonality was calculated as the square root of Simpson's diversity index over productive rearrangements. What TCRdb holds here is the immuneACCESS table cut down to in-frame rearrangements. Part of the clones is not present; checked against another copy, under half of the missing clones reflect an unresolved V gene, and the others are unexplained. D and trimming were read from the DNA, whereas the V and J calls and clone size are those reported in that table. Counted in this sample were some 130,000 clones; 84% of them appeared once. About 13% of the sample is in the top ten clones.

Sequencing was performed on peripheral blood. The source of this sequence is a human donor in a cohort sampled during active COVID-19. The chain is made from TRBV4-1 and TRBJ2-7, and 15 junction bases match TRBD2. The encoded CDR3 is CASSRVGLAGGPVYEQYF. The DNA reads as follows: TGCGCCAGCAGCCGCGTAGGACTAGCGGGGGGGCCTGTTTACGAGCAGTACTTC.